The rows below give T cell receptor beta chains drawn from one sample of a study of OX40 agonist ivuxolimab in advanced cancers. Sequenced by immunoSEQ multiplex PCR; TCRdb stores in-frame clones only, minus some. The table shows about 19,000 clones, with around four fifths occurring only once. The material sequenced was CD4+ or CD8+ T cells sorted from blood, taken in a trial of the OX40 agonist ivuxolimab. The receptors stem from an adult with an advanced solid tumor such as melanoma, head and neck, liver or kidney cancer. Each CDR3 is given with its conserved first and last residue. D genes are given only for firm matches. Clone size is given for some rows only: seen once, a few or many times, or a class if the clone is expanded.

v_gene	abundance	d_gene	j_gene	CDR3nt	CDR3aa
TRBV5-1	NA	NA	TRBJ1-1	TGCGCCAGCAGCTTGTCTTCGCCCATTCGGGCTGAAGCTTTCTTT	CASSLSSPIRAEAFF
TRBV7-8	few	NA	TRBJ2-7	TGTGCCAGCGGTACCTACGAGCAGTACTTC	CASGTYEQYF
TRBV11-2	NA	TRBD2	TRBJ2-5	TGTGCCAGCGCCCCGAGCGGGAGGTTCCAAGAGACCCAGTACTTC	CASAPSGRFQETQYF
TRBV30	NA	NA	TRBJ2-2	TGTGCCTGGAGTGTATGTAGGATCACTTGGCGGGAGCTGTTTTTT	CAWSVCRITWRELFF
TRBV9	NA	TRBD1	TRBJ2-3	TGTGCCAGCAGCGGATGGACAGGGGGCAACCCAGATACGCAGTATTTT	CASSGWTGGNPDTQYF
TRBV11-2	NA	NA	TRBJ2-7	TGTGCCAGCAGCCCCCGGACGCCTTCCTACGAGCAGTACTTC	CASSPRTPSYEQYF
TRBV4-3	once	TRBD2	TRBJ2-1	TGCGCCAGCAGCCGAAGACTAGCGGGAGGGCCATTCGATGAGCAGTTCTTC	CASSRRLAGGPFDEQFF
TRBV2	medium-sized	TRBD1	TRBJ2-7	TGTGCCAGCAGTACCACAGACAGGGGGGATGACGAGCAGTACTTC	CASSTTDRGDDEQYF
TRBV27	NA	TRBD1	TRBJ2-1	TGTGCCACTGGGACAGGGCTGGGCAATGAGCAGTTCTTC	CATGTGLGNEQFF
TRBV10-2	few	TRBD2	TRBJ2-1	TGCGCCAGCAGACCAGCGGGGGTAAACGACAATGAGCAGTTCTTC	CASRPAGVNDNEQFF
TRBV5-1	NA	NA	TRBJ1-1	TGCGCCAGCAGCTTGATGGTTAAGAACACTGAAGCTTTCTTT	CASSLMVKNTEAFF
TRBV6-6	NA	NA	TRBJ2-5	TGTGCCAGCAGTTACCCCGGCGAGGGACAAGAGACCCAGTACTTC	CASSYPGEGQETQYF
TRBV5-6	NA	NA	TRBJ2-1	TGTGCCAGCAGCGTTGACTTGCACAATGAGCAGTTCTTC	CASSVDLHNEQFF
TRBV7-8	NA	NA	TRBJ2-5	TGTGCCACCCTGAGTGATTATGGGGAGACCCAGTACTTC	CATLSDYGETQYF
TRBV6-4	NA	TRBD1	TRBJ1-2	TGTGCCAGCAGTGACTCGACAGGGGTACGCTACACCTTC	CASSDSTGVRYTF
TRBV7-9	once	TRBD2	TRBJ2-1	TGTGCCAGCAGCCTAAGCGGGAGCTCCTACAATGAGCAGTTCTTC	CASSLSGSSYNEQFF
TRBV11-2	NA	NA	TRBJ2-7	TGTGCCAGCAGCTTCCAGGGGGGGCCCTCCTACGAGCAGTACTTC	CASSFQGGPSYEQYF
TRBV6-6	NA	NA	TRBJ1-1	TGTGCCAGCAGCCAACTCACAGGGCTCAACACTGAAGCTTTCTTT	CASSQLTGLNTEAFF
TRBV7-2	NA	NA	TRBJ1-1	TGTGCCAGCAGCTTAGTGAGTTCTGAAGCTTTCTTT	CASSLVSSEAFF
TRBV28	NA	NA	TRBJ1-3	TGTGCCAGCAGTTCGGGACACGGAGTGCGAAACACCATATATTTT	CASSSGHGVRNTIYF
TRBV7-9	NA	TRBD2	TRBJ2-5	TGTGCCAGCAGCCCGGGGGTAGCGGGAGGAGAGACCCAGTACTTC	CASSPGVAGGETQYF
TRBV28	once	NA	TRBJ2-1	TGTGCCAGCAGTTTAGAGGGCAGGCCCTCGGTGCAGTTCTTC	CASSLEGRPSVQFF
TRBV6-5	NA	NA	TRBJ2-1	TGTGCCAGCAGTGAGGGGGAACGGAATGAGCAGTTCTTC	CASSEGERNEQFF
TRBV7-8	NA	TRBD1	TRBJ1-2	TGTGCCAGCAGCTTAAGAGGACAGGGGGTTGGTGGCTACACCTTC	CASSLRGQGVGGYTF
TRBV29-1	NA	NA	TRBJ1-1	TGCAGCGTTGAAAGAAGGGCTGAAGCTTTCTTT	CSVERRAEAFF
TRBV27	NA	NA	TRBJ2-7	TGTGCCAGCAGTTCAGACACTCCACACTACGAGCAGTACTTC	CASSSDTPHYEQYF
TRBV9	few	TRBD2	TRBJ2-1	TGTGCCAGCAGCGTAAGCGGGAGGGCCCAGCAGTTCTTC	CASSVSGRAQQFF
TRBV5-1	NA	TRBD2	TRBJ2-1	TGCGCCAGCAGCTCGAGGGGCGGGAGGGCCTACAATGAGCAGTTCTTC	CASSSRGGRAYNEQFF
TRBV27	NA	NA	TRBJ2-1	TGTGCCAGCAGTTTTCTACTGAAAAATGAGCAGTTCTTC	CASSFLLKNEQFF
TRBV9	NA	NA	TRBJ1-3	TGTGCCAGCAGCGTAGGGTACCGAAGCTCTGGAAACACCATATATTTT	CASSVGYRSSGNTIYF
TRBV4-2	few	TRBD1	TRBJ2-2	TGTGCCAGCAGCCAAGGGACAGGGGACACCGGGGAGCTGTTTTTT	CASSQGTGDTGELFF
TRBV9	once	NA	TRBJ2-3	TGTGCCAGCAGCGGGGGCGGGAACACAGATACGCAGTATTTT	CASSGGGNTDTQYF
TRBV28	NA	NA	TRBJ2-7	TGTGCCAGCAGTTTTCACAGATTGGAGTTCTACGAGCAGTACTTC	CASSFHRLEFYEQYF
TRBV7-8	NA	NA	TRBJ1-1	TGTGCCAGCAGCTTAGAAGTTCGGGACACTGAAGCTTTCTTT	CASSLEVRDTEAFF
TRBV12-5	NA	TRBD1	TRBJ1-1	TGTGCTAGCAAGGGACAGGGGGCCACTGAAGCTTTCTTT	CASKGQGATEAFF
TRBV6-4	few	NA	TRBJ2-1	TGTGCCAGCAGTGACCGGGACCACAATGAGCAGTTCTTC	CASSDRDHNEQFF
TRBV19	NA	NA	TRBJ2-5	TGTGCCAGTAGTATAGCCCCCCAGGGCCCCCAAGAGACCCAGTACTTC	CASSIAPQGPQETQYF
TRBV27	NA	TRBD1	TRBJ1-6	TGTGCCAGCAGTTTCGGACAGGCTACGAATAAGTATTCACCCCTCCACTTT	CASSFGQATNKYSPLHF
TRBV11-2	few	TRBD1	TRBJ2-1	TGTGCCAGCAGCCTCCGGACAGGCAATTACAATGAGCAGTTCTTC	CASSLRTGNYNEQFF
TRBV2	NA	NA	TRBJ1-5	TGTGCCAGCAGTGACCTTGGGACCGTCGGGGATCAGCCCCAGCATTTT	CASSDLGTVGDQPQHF
TRBV6-1	NA	TRBD2	TRBJ2-3	TGTGCCAGCAGTGAACTAGCGGGAGGGAGGGATACGCAGTATTTT	CASSELAGGRDTQYF
TRBV18	NA	NA	TRBJ2-7	TGTGCCAGCTCAACTACAAGGGGGGGCGGTGGTTCCTACGAGCAGTACTTC	CASSTTRGGGGSYEQYF
TRBV5-6	NA	TRBD1	TRBJ2-1	TGTGCCAGCAGCTTGACAGGGGGCTTTAACTACAATGAGCAGTTCTTC	CASSLTGGFNYNEQFF
TRBV11-2	NA	TRBD2	TRBJ2-7	TGTGCCAGCAGTCCCGGGACTAGCGGGAGTCCCCACGAGCAGTACTTC	CASSPGTSGSPHEQYF
TRBV27	NA	NA	TRBJ2-3	TGTGCCAGCAGTTTAGGGTCGGTCTACGGGACTCCGTTGGATACGCAGTATTTT	CASSLGSVYGTPLDTQYF
TRBV9	NA	NA	TRBJ2-4	TGTGCCAGCAGCGTAGCTGGGGATGACATTCAGTACTTC	CASSVAGDDIQYF
TRBV7-8	NA	NA	TRBJ2-3	TGTGCCAGCGGCCCCGCAGATACGCAGTATTTT	CASGPADTQYF
TRBV6-5	NA	NA	TRBJ2-7	TGTGCCAGCAGCCCACAGGGTTTCGGCTCCTACGAGCAGTACTTC	CASSPQGFGSYEQYF
TRBV30	once	TRBD2	TRBJ2-1	TGTGCCTGGAGTGTGGTAGCGGGGGGGGAGCAGTTCTTC	CAWSVVAGGEQFF
TRBV5-6	once	NA	TRBJ2-7	TGTGCCAGCAGCTTTAGCGGTACCCGAAGCTACGAGCAGTACTTC	CASSFSGTRSYEQYF
TRBV29-1	NA	TRBD1	TRBJ1-2	TGCAGCGTGTTCCGGGACAGCAAATATGGCTACACCTTC	CSVFRDSKYGYTF
TRBV5-4	NA	NA	TRBJ2-5	TGTGCCAGCAGCTTACCGGGCAGCCCACAAGAGACCCAGTACTTC	CASSLPGSPQETQYF
TRBV6-5	NA	NA	TRBJ2-7	TGTGCCAGCAGATCTCGGACAGATTTCTACGAGCAGTACTTC	CASRSRTDFYEQYF
TRBV27	NA	TRBD1	TRBJ2-3	TGTGCCAGCAGTGGACAGGGGGGCACAGATACGCAGTATTTT	CASSGQGGTDTQYF
TRBV29-1	NA	NA	TRBJ1-5	TGCAGCGTTAGAGACGGCCGATGGCCCCAGCATTTT	CSVRDGRWPQHF